This T cell receptor beta chain was recovered during a study of cytomegalovirus exposure and HLA in healthy donors. Findings of the study overall: The later analysis indicated that the majority of CMV-associated TCR beta chains appeared HLA-restricted. Near-uniform donor sequencing depth was presumed by presence/absence analyses.

The PCR employed 60 Vbeta primers together with 13 Jbeta primers. Assay used: immunoSEQ multiplex PCR; TCRdb lists only in-frame clones, some missing. The sample holds about 200,000 clones, 60% to 85% seen once. In regard to this clone: Its specificity is not known.

Germline V gene lookup returns CDR1 SNHLY and CDR2 FYNNEI. V was clipped by 5 bases and J by 9 bases, with 11 bases between them. This CDR3 region has 12 residues. The specimen was PBMCs. The chain employs TRBV2 and TRBJ2-1; TRBD1 might be the D (5 bases). The TCR sequence derives from a man in his forties or fifties in good health and CMV-seronegative. The CDR3 DNA is TGTGCCAGCAGTACACAGGCAGGTGAGCAGTTCTTC. This codes for CASSTQAGEQFF.